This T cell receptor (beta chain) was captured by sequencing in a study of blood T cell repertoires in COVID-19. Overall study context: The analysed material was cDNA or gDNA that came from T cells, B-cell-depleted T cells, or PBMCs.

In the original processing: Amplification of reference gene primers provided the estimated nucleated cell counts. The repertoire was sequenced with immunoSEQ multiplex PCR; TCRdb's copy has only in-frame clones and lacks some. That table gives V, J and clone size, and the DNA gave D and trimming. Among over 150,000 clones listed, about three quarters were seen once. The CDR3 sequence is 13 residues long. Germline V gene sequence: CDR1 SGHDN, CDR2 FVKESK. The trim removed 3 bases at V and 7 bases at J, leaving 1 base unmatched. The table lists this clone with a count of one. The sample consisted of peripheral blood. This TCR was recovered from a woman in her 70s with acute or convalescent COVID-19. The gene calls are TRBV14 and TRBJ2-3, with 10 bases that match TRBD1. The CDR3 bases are TGTGCCAGCAGCCAGGACAGGGGGAATACGCAGTATTTT. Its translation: CASSQDRGNTQYF.